Listed below are T cell receptor beta chains from one sample, sequenced in a study of beta chain features in type 1 diabetes. Using immunoSEQ multiplex PCR, the repertoire was profiled, and TCRdb retains in-frame clones only, with some absent. Of approximately 150,000 clones listed, around 63% are singletons. The sequenced sample consisted of naive CD4+ T cells from blood. The origin of the receptors is a young man with type 1 diabetes. Both conserved end residues are part of each CDR3. The D gene is left open where the match is weak. The size field is filled for only some rows; it gives once, few, many or a size class.

NA	few	TRBV11-3	TRBJ2-3	14	CASSSTASTDTQYF
TRBD1	few	TRBV18	TRBJ2-5	14	CASSPPTGQETQYF
NA	NA	TRBV11-2	TRBJ2-1	16	CASSLEGFSSYNEQFF
NA	NA	TRBV20-1	TRBJ1-1	8	CSASRAFF
NA	NA	TRBV28	TRBJ2-7	15	CASSTIDQSSYEQYF
NA	NA	TRBV29-1	TRBJ1-2	16	CSVEDPLVRAFYGYTF
NA	NA	TRBV29-1	TRBJ2-7	13	CSVETVKSYEQYF
TRBD1	NA	TRBV7-9	TRBJ2-3	14	CASSLQGSGDTQYF
NA	NA	TRBV2	TRBJ2-4	16	CASSEALGRAKNIQYF
NA	once	TRBV14	TRBJ2-3	13	CASSQWVKDTQYF
TRBD1	few	TRBV7-9	TRBJ2-3	15	CASSLGRTGHNTQYF
TRBD1	NA	TRBV4-1	TRBJ2-7	13	CASSQQDREQQYF
NA	NA	TRBV7-9	TRBJ1-2	13	CASSRTATYGYTF
NA	NA	TRBV7-2	TRBJ2-5	12	CASSLAQGSQYF
NA	NA	TRBV29-1	TRBJ1-1	12	CSVKGLGTEAFF
TRBD1	NA	TRBV29-1	TRBJ1-4	13	CSVKGQVEEKLFF
TRBD1	NA	TRBV28	TRBJ2-7	14	CASSPGTGDYEQYF
NA	NA	TRBV29-1	TRBJ2-2	14	CSVDSGRTTGELFF
TRBD1	NA	TRBV5-6	TRBJ2-5	14	CASSLGDRVETQYF
NA	NA	TRBV25-1	TRBJ2-3	18	CASSENKGAGRSTDTQYF
TRBD1	NA	TRBV25-1	TRBJ2-4	13	CASSDYRDSIQYF
NA	NA	TRBV6-5	TRBJ1-2	13	CASSPLQDRGYTF
NA	NA	TRBV9	TRBJ2-7	15	CASSVEIGSSYEQYF
NA	NA	TRBV10-2	TRBJ1-2	15	CASGERLSSYYGYTF
NA	NA	TRBV29-1	TRBJ1-1	14	CSVAVRGGNTEAFF
TRBD1	few	TRBV13	TRBJ1-4	17	CASSFTGGLVKWEKLFF
NA	NA	TRBV9	TRBJ2-1	15	CASSVRDFSYNEQFF
NA	NA	TRBV18	TRBJ2-5	13	CASSPGEAETQYF
NA	NA	TRBV5-1	TRBJ2-3	13	CASRADSTDTQYF
TRBD1	NA	TRBV29-1	TRBJ2-5	12	CSADRGDGTQYF
TRBD2	once	TRBV29-1	TRBJ2-7	14	CSVSTSGGPYEQYF
NA	NA	TRBV7-2	TRBJ2-4	14	CASSYALMENIQYF
NA	NA	TRBV18	TRBJ2-7	13	CASSGLTLYEQYF
NA	NA	TRBV6-6	TRBJ1-6	15	CAISLEGTHNSPLHF
TRBD1	NA	TRBV14	TRBJ2-1	16	CASSQDWGQAYNEQFF
NA	few	TRBV7-8	TRBJ2-5	13	CASSRDRQETQYF
TRBD1	few	TRBV25-1	TRBJ2-7	14	CASSAGTVDTEQYF
TRBD1	few	TRBV4-3	TRBJ1-2	14	CASSQDDRVGGYTF
NA	NA	TRBV29-1	TRBJ2-7	12	CSVDEGRYEQYF
NA	NA	TRBV5-1	TRBJ2-5	15	CASSLGDRHQETQYF
TRBD2	NA	TRBV10-2	TRBJ2-3	13	CASSWAGEDTQYF
NA	few	TRBV29-1	TRBJ2-5	13	CSVLAQGRETQYF
NA	NA	TRBV29-1	TRBJ2-5	14	CSVGTLTVQETQYF
NA	few	TRBV5-1	TRBJ2-7	12	CASSLEGYEQYF
TRBD1	NA	TRBV2	TRBJ2-5	14	CASRVTGHQETQYF
TRBD2	NA	TRBV5-1	TRBJ2-5	16	CASSIGLAEYQETQYF
NA	NA	TRBV2	TRBJ1-4	14	CASSDTREGEKLFF
NA	NA	TRBV4-3	TRBJ2-5	14	CASSQGRIQETQYF
NA	NA	TRBV2	TRBJ1-1	13	CASRSGENTEAFF
TRBD1	NA	TRBV7-2	TRBJ1-1	15	CASSFYGQGNTEAFF
NA	NA	TRBV5-6	TRBJ2-3	15	CASSLRGQVTDTQYF
TRBD1	NA	TRBV4-3	TRBJ2-5	14	CASSLTGGQETQYF
NA	NA	TRBV29-1	TRBJ1-1	9	CSLGPEAFF
TRBD2	NA	TRBV30	TRBJ2-1	14	CAWSGTSGINEQFF
NA	few	TRBV30	TRBJ1-1	13	CAWSVQGNTEAFF